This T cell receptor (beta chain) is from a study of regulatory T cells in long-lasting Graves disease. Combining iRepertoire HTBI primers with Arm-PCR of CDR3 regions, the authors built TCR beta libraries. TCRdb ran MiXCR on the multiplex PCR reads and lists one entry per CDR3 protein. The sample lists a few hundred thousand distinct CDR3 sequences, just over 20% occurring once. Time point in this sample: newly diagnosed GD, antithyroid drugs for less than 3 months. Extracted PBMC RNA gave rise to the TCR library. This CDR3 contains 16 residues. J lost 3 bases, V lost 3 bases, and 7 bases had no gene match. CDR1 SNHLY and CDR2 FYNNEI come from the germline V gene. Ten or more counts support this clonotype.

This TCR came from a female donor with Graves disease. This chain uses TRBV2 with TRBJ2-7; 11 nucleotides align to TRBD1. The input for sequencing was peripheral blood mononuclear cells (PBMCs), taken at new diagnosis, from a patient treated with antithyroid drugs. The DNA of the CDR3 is TGTGCCAGCAGTGAGACTGCCGGGACAGGGGGCTACGAGCAGTACTTC. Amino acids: CASSETAGTGGYEQYF.